The 24 T cell receptor beta chains reported below all come from one sample, sequenced in a study of control samples from healthy donors and cancer patients. Only in-frame clones appear in the TCRdb table, and some are missing; sequencing was by immunoSEQ multiplex PCR. Of roughly 150,000 clones listed, more than 85% are singletons. The sample comprised blood. The receptors originated from a man aged 45-65 years in good health.

V usage is TRBV11-2 and J usage is TRBJ2-1; D possibly uses TRBD1 or TRBD2 (5 bases each). Germline V gene data show CDR1 as SGHAT and CDR2 as FQNNGV. V lost 1 base and J lost 3, with 13 bases in between. CDR3 length: 16 residues. This chain's CDR3 is CASSLAPGPYYNEQFF. As DNA, the CDR3 is TGTGCCAGCAGCTTAGCTCCGGGACCCTACTACAATGAGCAGTTCTTC.

The chain employs TRBV29-1 and TRBJ2-1, with TRBD2 matching 7 bases. This CDR3 contains 14 residues. CDR1 is SQVTM and CDR2 is ANQGSEA in the germline V gene. Unmatched junction bases numbered 14, after V lost 8 bases and J lost 7 bases. The CDR3: CSLQPTSPWNEQFF. CDR3 DNA sequence: TGCAGCCTGCAGCCGACTAGCCCCTGGAATGAGCAGTTCTTC.

This chain joins TRBV19 and TRBJ1-1, with 9 bases identical to TRBD1. The trim removed 6 bases at V and 0 bases at J, leaving 5 bases unmatched. This CDR3 comprises 15 residues. Germline V CDR1 and CDR2: LNHDA, SQIVND (reference sequence). The CDR3 nucleotides are TGTGCCAGTAGCAAACAGGGGGCCTTGAACACTGAAGCTTTCTTT. It codes for CASSKQGALNTEAFF.

This chain connects TRBV5-6 to TRBJ1-6, with TRBD1 identical over 10 bases. The CDR3 runs 13 residues. Germline values: CDR1 SGHDT, CDR2 YYEEEE. After removal of 6 bases from V and 9 bases from J, the junction contained 3 bases not matched to a gene. CDR3 bases: TGTGCCAGCACCGGGACAGGGGCTTCACCCCTCCACTTT. Its translation is CASTGTGASPLHF.

The CDR3 spells CATSGTGTSGSYEQYF. In DNA, the CDR3 is TGTGCCACCAGTGGTACCGGGACTAGCGGCTCCTACGAGCAGTACTTC. This chain joins TRBV24-1 and TRBJ2-7; 11 bases fit TRBD2. This CDR3 region has 16 residues. V trimming: 5 bases; J trimming: 0 bases; junction bases outside the gene matches: 5. The germline V gene encodes CDR1 KGHDR and CDR2 SFDVKD.

The rearrangement joins TRBV29-1 to TRBJ1-4, with D possibly being TRBD1 (6 bases). Looked up from germline, CDR1 is SQVTM and CDR2 is ANQGSEA. This CDR3 contains 13 residues. Deletions cut 8 bases from V and 8 bases from J, with 18 bases between. In DNA, the CDR3 is TGCAGCCCACCGGGGGGCGTTCGGGAAAAACTGTTTTTT. Protein product: CSPPGGVREKLFF.

J is TRBJ1-1 and V is TRBV19, with D perhaps matching TRBD1 (5 bases). This CDR3 is 16 amino acids long. Germline V lookup: CDR1 LNHDA, CDR2 SQIVND (reference sequence). Trimming took 4 bases from V and 1 from J, leaving 16 bases between them. CDR3 amino acids: CASSTRPATENTEAFF. The DNA for the CDR3 is TGTGCCAGTAGTACCCGACCTGCGACAGAGAACACTGAAGCTTTCTTT.

The chain employs TRBV20-1 and TRBJ2-1; D is unclear. Germline V lookup: CDR1 DFQATT, CDR2 SNEGSKA (reference sequence). CDR3 length: 11 amino acids. V was cut by 3 bases and J by 7 bases, with 7 bases left in between. The DNA for the CDR3 is TGCAGTGCTAGCCCCCAGAATGAGCAGTTCTTC. Amino acids: CSASPQNEQFF.

V and J are TRBV10-3 and TRBJ2-7; 8 nucleotides match TRBD1. Germline trimming cut 3 bases from V and 3 bases from J; bases unmatched to any gene: 7. This CDR3 is 15 amino acids long. CDR1 and CDR2 (germline): ENHRY, SYGVKD. The CDR3 DNA follows: TGTGCCATCAGTGAAGGACAGGGCACGGGCTACGAGCAGTACTTC. It codes for CAISEGQGTGYEQYF.

The V and J genes are TRBV3-1 (or the pseudogene TRBV3-2) and TRBJ1-4, with a tentative D call TRBD1 (5 bases). The ends were cut back, 1 base at V and 5 bases at J, with 11 bases in the middle. Looked up from germline, CDR1 is LGHDT and CDR2 is YNNKEL (reference sequence). The CDR3 is 15 residues long. In DNA, the CDR3 is TGTGCCAGCAGCCAAGGAGACAGAAAGAATGAAAAACTGTTTTTT. Protein sequence: CASSQGDRKNEKLFF.

The gene calls are TRBV19 and TRBJ1-1, with D uncertain. Germline values: CDR1 LNHDA, CDR2 SQIVND (reference sequence). The CDR3 has 18 amino acids. V shed 7 bases and J shed 6 bases, with 30 bases lying between them. This chain's CDR3 is CASTRGGSGSSFLAEAFF. In DNA form, the CDR3 reads TGTGCCAGTACCCGCGGAGGTTCGGGCTCCTCTTTTTTGGCTGAAGCTTTCTTT.

V gene TRBV5-4 combines with J gene TRBJ1-1; 7 bases match TRBD1. Germline CDR1 and CDR2: SGHNT and YYREEE (reference sequence). There are 14 residues in the CDR3. J gave up 5 bases and V 4 bases, and 8 bases lay outside the gene matches. The CDR3 DNA reads TGTGCCAGCAGCCGCGACAGGGCAACGACTGAAGCTTTCTTT. It translates to CASSRDRATTEAFF. Filled out from reference TRBV5-4 and TRBJ1-1, the complete variable domain reads ETGVTQSPTHLIKTRGQQVTLRCSSQSGHNTVSWYQQALGQGPQFIFQYYREEENGRGNFPPRFSGLQFPNYSSELNVNALELDDSALYLCASSRDRATTEAFFGQGTRLTVV.

The V and J genes are TRBV27 and TRBJ2-1; D is unresolved. Deletions cut 6 bases from V and 10 bases from J, with 10 bases between. This CDR3 has 11 amino acids. The germline CDR1 and CDR2 sequences are MNHEY and SMNVEV (reference sequence). The CDR3 DNA sequence: TGTGCCAGCAGCCGTACCGGGGAGCAGTTCTTC. Translated: CASSRTGEQFF.

This chain uses TRBV10-2 with TRBJ2-1; D gene ambiguous. CDR1 is WSHSY and CDR2 is SAAADI in the germline V gene. V was shortened by 8 bases and J by 5 bases, with 10 bases between the two germline ends. This CDR3 is 12 amino acids long. The CDR3 spells CASQQLHNEQFF. CDR3 coding DNA: TGCGCCAGCCAGCAACTGCACAATGAGCAGTTCTTC.

In its sample, this clone was seen once. The chain combines TRBV9 with TRBJ1-2, with unresolved D. Germline CDR1 and CDR2: SGDLS and YYNGEE. The CDR3 runs to 14 residues. V lost 0 bases and J lost 8, with 14 bases in between. For the CDR3, the DNA is TGTGCCAGCAGCGTAGACGGCACGGGGTTAGGCTACACCTTC. Amino acid sequence: CASSVDGTGLGYTF.

The rearrangement links TRBV5-4 to TRBJ1-2, with D possibly TRBD1 on 6 matching bases. From germline, CDR1 is SGHNT and CDR2 YYREEE (reference sequence). V lost 5 bases and J 4 bases, leaving 12 bases between the germline ends. The CDR3 has 13 residues. DNA for the CDR3: TGTGCCAGCAGTCCGACAGGAACCTATGGCTACACCTTC. Translating it yields CASSPTGTYGYTF.

The chain is built from TRBV7-3 and TRBJ2-7, with TRBD2 as a possible D gene (6 bases). Germline V gene lookup returns CDR1 SGHTA and CDR2 FQGTGA. The CDR3 totals 14 residues. V was cut by 2 bases and J by 2 bases, with 10 bases left in between. CDR3: CASSLGRGPYEQYF. The CDR3 DNA follows: TGTGCCAGCAGCTTAGGGCGGGGTCCCTACGAGCAGTACTTC.

The V and J genes are TRBV27 and TRBJ1-1; TRBD1 is a possible D gene (5 bases). The CDR3 consists of 14 residues. V was cut by 3 bases and J by 1 base, with 9 bases left in between. Germline CDR1 MNHEY, CDR2 SMNVEV (reference sequence). Here the CDR3 DNA reads TGTGCCAGCAGTTTGTGGCAGGGGAACACTGAAGCTTTCTTT. It codes for CASSLWQGNTEAFF.

J is TRBJ2-3 and V is TRBV27, with TRBD2 matching over 8 bases. The J segment lost 4 bases and the V segment lost 2 bases, leaving 5 bases of the junction unmatched. Germline-derived CDR1 and CDR2 are MNHEY and SMNVEV (reference sequence). The CDR3 consists of 15 residues. CDR3 DNA sequence: TGTGCCAGCAGTTTAGTGGGGACTAGGGCAGATACGCAGTATTTT. Translating it yields CASSLVGTRADTQYF.

V usage is TRBV7-9 and J usage is TRBJ1-1; 7 bases are shared with TRBD1. The germline V gene has CDR1 SEHNR and CDR2 FQNEAQ (reference sequence). With 7 bases clipped from V and 1 base from J, the junction kept 3 bases outside the gene matches. The CDR3 spans 13 residues. This CDR3 is CASTRTGNTEAFF. CDR3 nucleotide sequence: TGTGCCAGCACACGGACAGGGAACACTGAAGCTTTCTTT.

The rearrangement links TRBV12-3 or TRBV12-4 to TRBJ1-1, with TRBD1 as a possible D gene (5 bases). Between the trimmed V and J ends, which lost 7 bases and 11 bases, there was a span of 17 bases. The CDR3 has 12 residues. The CDR3 reads CASNLDPGGAFF. CDR3 nucleotide sequence: TGTGCCAGCAACCTGGACCCGGGGGGGGCTTTCTTT.

CDR3 in amino acids: CASSQGGAGYEQYF. Written as DNA, the CDR3 is TGTGCCAGCAGCCAGGGAGGGGCTGGTTACGAGCAGTACTTC. This chain connects TRBV28 to TRBJ2-7, with 7 bases matching TRBD2. J gave up 4 bases and V 6 bases, and 9 bases lay outside the gene matches. Germline CDR1 and CDR2: MDHEN and SYDVKM. This CDR3 comprises 14 residues.

The chain links TRBV19 to TRBJ1-6; 10 nucleotides agree with TRBD1. CDR1 is LNHDA and CDR2 is SQIVND in the germline V gene (reference sequence). The CDR3 is 15 residues long. The V gene end was trimmed by 3 bases and the J gene end by 10 bases; junction bases not matched to a gene: 6. The CDR3 protein is CASSIGGQGRSPLHF. Written as DNA, the CDR3 is TGTGCCAGTAGTATTGGGGGACAGGGGCGCTCACCCCTCCACTTT.

This chain uses TRBV7-6 with TRBJ2-7; TRBD2 aligns across 9 bases. CDR1 and CDR2 from the germline V gene are SGHVS and FNYEAQ. Trimming took 5 bases from V and 1 from J; bases not matched to a gene: 9. This CDR3 contains 16 residues. The CDR3 coding sequence is TGTGCCAGCAGCCCTAAGACTAGCGGTATTTCCTACGAGCAGTACTTC. Amino acid sequence: CASSPKTSGISYEQYF.